This T cell receptor beta chain was observed in a study of OX40 agonist ivuxolimab in advanced cancers. As for this clone: Its antigen is currently unknown.

Study-level results: Relative to CD4+ cells, CD8+ T cells on average had more expanded clones.

Assay used: immunoSEQ multiplex PCR; TCRdb lists only in-frame clones, some missing. The table has 25,000 to 30,000 clones, roughly 80% seen once. Germline-derived CDR1 and CDR2 are MGHRA and YSYEKL. V lost 1 base and J lost 6; bases outside the gene matches: 8. The CDR3 has 17 amino acids. This clonotype originated in an adult with an advanced solid tumor such as melanoma, head and neck, liver or kidney cancer. Sequencing was performed on CD4+ or CD8+ T cells sorted from blood, taken in a trial of the OX40 agonist ivuxolimab. The V and J genes are TRBV4-1 and TRBJ2-4, with 11 bases identical to TRBD2. The CDR3 loop is CASSQAPTSGSTNIQYF. In DNA, the CDR3 is TGCGCCAGCAGCCAAGCCCCTACTAGCGGGAGCACAAACATTCAGTACTTC.